One T cell receptor (beta chain) is described in this entry. Per the study methods: The authors estimated nucleated cell counts from reference gene primer amplification. Repertoires were generated with immunoSEQ multiplex PCR, while TCRdb's copy carries only in-frame clones and drops some. Clone size and V and J calls were adopted from that table, with D and trimming inferred from the DNA. Of about 100,000 clones listed, 70% to 85% were seen once; the top ten hold about 3.3%. The source of the sample is a study of blood T cell repertoires in COVID-19. Study background: Sample material is recorded as cDNA or gDNA derived from T cells, B-cell-depleted T cells, or PBMCs.

This clonotype was sampled from a woman of 80 years or more with active or convalescent COVID-19. The specimen was peripheral blood.

The CDR3 loop reads CASSESFLGGLEQYF. CDR3 DNA: TGTGCCAGCAGTGAATCTTTCTTGGGAGGCCTTGAACAGTATTTT. This chain joins TRBV6-1 and TRBJ2-3, with D perhaps matching TRBD2 (6 bases). V gave up 2 bases and J gave up 12 bases, with 21 bases separating them. The CDR3 sequence is 15 residues long. CDR1 and CDR2 from the germline V gene are MNHNS and SASEGT.